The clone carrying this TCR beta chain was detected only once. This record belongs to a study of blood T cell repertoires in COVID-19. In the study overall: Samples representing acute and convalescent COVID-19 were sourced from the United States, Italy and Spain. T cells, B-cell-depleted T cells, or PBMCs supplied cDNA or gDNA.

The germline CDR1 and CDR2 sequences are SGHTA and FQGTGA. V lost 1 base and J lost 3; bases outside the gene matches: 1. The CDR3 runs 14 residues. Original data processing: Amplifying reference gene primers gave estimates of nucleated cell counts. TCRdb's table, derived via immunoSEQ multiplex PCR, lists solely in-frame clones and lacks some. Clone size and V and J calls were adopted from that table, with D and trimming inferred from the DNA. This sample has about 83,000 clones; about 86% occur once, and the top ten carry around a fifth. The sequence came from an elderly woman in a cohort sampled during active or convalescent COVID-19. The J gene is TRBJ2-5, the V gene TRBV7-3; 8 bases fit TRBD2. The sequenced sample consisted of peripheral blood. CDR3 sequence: CASSLMGLEETQYF. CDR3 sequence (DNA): TGTGCCAGCAGCTTAATGGGACTAGAAGAGACCCAGTACTTC.